The 13 T cell receptor beta chains listed next were all sequenced from one sample in a study of PD-1 blockade in classical Hodgkin lymphoma (dated by TCRdb to about 2020). What the time point label conveys for this sample: cycle 1 day 1 (C1D1), immediately before nivolumab initiation. Every trial patient had relapsed following autologous stem cell transplantation, and prior brentuximab vedotin exposure was what differed among cohorts A, B and C. The library was made by the immunoSEQ multiplex PCR assay. The source is immuneACCESS, and TCRdb retained only in-frame sequences with V and J called. Part of the clones is not carried over; for the studies checked, unresolved V genes explain less than half of this, and the remainder is unexplained. This sample lists roughly 60,000 clones; around 90% were detected once. The biggest ten clones account for about 8.8% of the sample. This specimen was peripheral blood mononuclear cells (PBMCs), taken at baseline. These receptors came from a human donor with classical Hodgkin lymphoma.

The rearrangement links TRBV6-6 to TRBJ1-1; 9 bases agree with TRBD1. Germline V gene sequence: CDR1 MNHNY, CDR2 SVGAGI (reference sequence). J lost 2 bases, V lost 4 bases, and 5 bases had no gene match. This CDR3 contains 15 residues. In DNA, the CDR3 is TGTGCCAGCAGTTCCGGACAGGGGTTCAACACTGAAGCTTTCTTT. Translation gives CASSSGQGFNTEAFF.

The rearrangement links TRBV27 to TRBJ2-5; 10 bases map to TRBD1. V trimming: 7 bases; J trimming: 4 bases; junction bases outside the gene matches: 9. CDR1 is MNHEY, CDR2 SMNVEV, per germline (reference sequence). The CDR3 extends over 15 amino acids. The chain's CDR3 is CASNPGTGERETQYF. The DNA for the CDR3 is TGTGCCAGCAACCCCGGGACAGGGGAGCGAGAGACCCAGTACTTC.

V is TRBV28 and J is TRBJ2-3; D is perhaps TRBD1 (8 bases). Trimming left V 3 bases short and J 6 bases short, with 25 bases between. The CDR3 is 18 amino acids. Per germline, CDR1 MDHEN and CDR2 SYDVKM. DNA for the CDR3: TGTGCCAGCAGTTTCCTCTTGTCACTAACAGGGGGGGCGGATACGCAGTATTTT. Its translation: CASSFLLSLTGGADTQYF.

The rearrangement joins TRBV7-8 to TRBJ2-7; 8 bases are a match to TRBD2. The CDR3 is 14 amino acids. The trim removed 0 bases at V and 6 bases at J, leaving 4 bases unmatched. Germline V gene lookup returns CDR1 SGHVS and CDR2 FQNEAQ. In DNA, the CDR3 is TGTGCCAGCAGCTTAGCCAACAGCGGGGGCGAGCAGTACTTC. Encoded protein: CASSLANSGGEQYF.

V and J are TRBV27 and TRBJ2-3; tentative D call: TRBD2 (5 bases). V was cut by 3 bases and J by 8 bases, with 12 bases left in between. CDR3 length: 13 residues. Germline V CDR1 and CDR2: MNHEY, SMNVEV (reference sequence). The CDR3 DNA reads as TGTGCCAGCAGTTTTAGCGTACTCGCTACGCAGTATTTT. Its translation is CASSFSVLATQYF.

The rearrangement joins TRBV28 to TRBJ2-3; 14 nucleotides line up with TRBD2. Per the germline V gene, CDR1 is MDHEN and CDR2 is SYDVKM. The CDR3 is 17 amino acids. The ends lost 4 bases at V and 4 bases at J; junction bases unmatched: 7. CDR3 sequence (DNA): TGTGCCAGCAGTTCCATAGTGGGACTAGCGGGAGCAGATACGCAGTATTTT. Protein sequence: CASSSIVGLAGADTQYF.

This rearrangement joins TRBV2 to TRBJ2-1, with no clear D. V was trimmed by 7 bases and J by 5 bases, leaving 12 bases between them. CDR3 length: 13 residues. The germline CDR1 and CDR2 sequences are SNHLY and FYNNEI. The CDR3 region is CASTYRRDNEQFF. CDR3 nucleotide sequence: TGTGCCAGCACGTATAGACGGGACAATGAGCAGTTCTTC.

The V gene is TRBV27, the J gene TRBJ2-2; weak D call: TRBD1 (6 bases). Trimming took 8 bases from V and 1 from J, leaving 11 bases between them. Germline CDR1 MNHEY, CDR2 SMNVEV (reference sequence). CDR3 size: 14 residues. The CDR3 nucleotides read TGTGCCAGCCGAGAGGACAGGAACACCGGGGAGCTGTTTTTT. The encoded protein is CASREDRNTGELFF.

This chain uses TRBV13 with TRBJ2-3; 9 nucleotides match TRBD2. This CDR3 is 16 amino acids long. Germline V gene data show CDR1 as PRHDT and CDR2 as FYEKMQ (reference sequence). V dropped 5 bases and J dropped 1; count of bases not matched to a gene: 7. The CDR3 DNA reads TGTGCCAGCAGCCCCGTAGCGGGGGAGCGCACAGATACGCAGTATTTT. It specifies CASSPVAGERTDTQYF.

This chain connects TRBV28 to TRBJ2-3, with D perhaps assigned TRBD1 or TRBD2 (5 bases each). Trimming left V 3 bases short and J 3 bases short, with 13 bases between. The CDR3 covers 15 residues. Germline CDR1 and CDR2: MDHEN and SYDVKM. The CDR3 spells CASSFPGPATDTQYF. The DNA for the CDR3 is TGTGCCAGCAGTTTTCCGGGACCCGCTACAGATACGCAGTATTTT.

The rearrangement uses TRBV6-5 and TRBJ2-7; D possibly uses TRBD1 or TRBD2 (5 bases each). CDR3 length: 14 residues. Trimming removed 5 bases at V and 5 bases at J, with 16 bases between. CDR1 is MNHEY and CDR2 is SVGAGI in the germline V gene. The CDR3 here is CASSDGTRGDEQYF. The DNA for the CDR3 is TGTGCCAGCAGTGACGGGACGAGGGGTGACGAGCAGTACTTC.

This clone was detected once. This CDR3 is CASSLSGQGSYEQYF. The CDR3 DNA is TGTGCCAGCAGCTTGTCGGGACAGGGCTCCTACGAGCAGTACTTC. The chain combines TRBV11-2 with TRBJ2-5, with 9 bases lining up with TRBD1. The DNA end is more similar to TRBJ2-7, so the J call may be wrong. In germline, CDR1 is SGHAT, CDR2 FQNNGV. This CDR3 comprises 15 residues.

The chain has TRBV7-9 and TRBJ1-3; no clear D. From germline, CDR1 is SEHNR and CDR2 FQNEAQ (reference sequence). Trimming took off 4 bases at V and 2 bases at J, with 9 bases between the two ends. This CDR3 spans 14 amino acids. This CDR3 is CASSSTETGNTIYF. The DNA of the CDR3 is TGTGCCAGCAGCTCCACAGAGACTGGAAACACCATATATTTT.